These T cell receptor beta chains were read from a single sample in a study of shared clonotypes between healthy human individuals. Some clones are missing from TCRdb's copy, which holds only in-frame ones; the method was immunoSEQ multiplex PCR. Among under 600,000 clones listed, about 96% were seen once. Sequences were obtained from naive CD4+ T cells sorted from blood. All receptors derive from a woman in her 30s in good health. Both conserved end residues are part of each CDR3. D genes are given only for firm matches. Some rows have no size entry. The others give once, few or many, or a class for an expanded clone.

j_gene | v_gene | abundance | d_gene | CDR3nt | CDR3aa
TRBJ1-2 | TRBV28 | NA | NA | TGTGCCAGCAGTTTCCGACAACTCACCCGGGACGCAAAAGAATATGGCTACACGGGCACCTTC | CASSFRQLTRDAKEYGYTGTF
TRBJ2-2 | TRBV6-6 | NA | NA | TGTGCCAGCAGACCACAGGGAGAGAACACCGGGGAGCTGTTTTTT | CASRPQGENTGELFF
TRBJ2-3 | TRBV5-1 | once | NA | TGCGCCAGCAGCCTCCCGAGGGGGGAGGTGGATACGCAGTATTTT | CASSLPRGEVDTQYF
TRBJ2-6 | TRBV28 | once | NA | TGTGCCAGCACCTCAGGGACTGGGGCCAACGTCCTGACTTTC | CASTSGTGANVLTF
TRBJ1-3 | TRBV28 | NA | NA | TGTGCCAGCAGTTTTAAGGGCAGAAACACCATATATTTT | CASSFKGRNTIYF
TRBJ2-1 | TRBV5-1 | NA | TRBD2 | TGCGCCAGCAGCTTGGCCGGACTAGCCGGCAATGAGCAGTTCTTC | CASSLAGLAGNEQFF
TRBJ1-2 | TRBV19 | NA | TRBD1 | TGTGCCAGTAGTAACCGGACAGGCTATGGCTACACCTTC | CASSNRTGYGYTF
TRBJ2-3 | TRBV30 | NA | TRBD2 | TGTGCCTGGCGGGAGGGTAGCACAGATACGCAGTATTTT | CAWREGSTDTQYF
TRBJ2-3 | TRBV5-4 | NA | TRBD2 | TGTGCCAGCAGTCCTTCACTAGCGGGCACAGATACGCAGTATTTT | CASSPSLAGTDTQYF
TRBJ2-2 | TRBV5-1 | NA | TRBD2 | TGCGCCAGCAGCTTCGGCCTAGCGGGAGATACCGGGGAGCTGTTTTTT | CASSFGLAGDTGELFF
TRBJ1-5 | TRBV6-1 | NA | NA | TGTGCCAGCAGTGGTGGCCACGGACACCGCAATCAGCCCCAGCATTTT | CASSGGHGHRNQPQHF
TRBJ2-7 | TRBV11-2 | NA | NA | TGTGCCAGCAGCTTAGCCGGGGAAGGGTCCAATAGCTACGAGCAGTACTTC | CASSLAGEGSNSYEQYF
TRBJ2-7 | TRBV28 | NA | TRBD2 | TGTGCCAGCAGTCTAAGGACTAGCCGATCCTACGAGCAGTACTTC | CASSLRTSRSYEQYF
TRBJ1-3 | TRBV6-1 | NA | NA | TGTGCCAGCGTACGCACGGGCATTGCAAACACCATATATTTT | CASVRTGIANTIYF
TRBJ2-2 | TRBV5-1 | NA | NA | TGCGCCAGCAGCTTGTCGCAGCGCCCCGCGAACACCGGGGAGCTGTTTTTT | CASSLSQRPANTGELFF
TRBJ1-2 | TRBV10-3 | NA | NA | TGTGCCATCAGGGACGGGCAGGGAGGCTATGGCTACACCTTC | CAIRDGQGGYGYTF
TRBJ2-2 | TRBV5-1 | once | NA | TGCGCCAGCAGCTTGGCGGCGAACACCGGGGAGCTGTTTTTT | CASSLAANTGELFF
TRBJ1-2 | TRBV27 | NA | TRBD1 | TGTGCCAGCAGTAGGACAGGCTCCCACTATGGCTACACCTTC | CASSRTGSHYGYTF
TRBJ2-6 | TRBV19 | NA | TRBD1 | TGTGCCAGTGTACAGGGGAAGACCAATGCTGGGGCCAACGTCCTGACTTTC | CASVQGKTNAGANVLTF
TRBJ1-1 | TRBV2 | once | TRBD1 | TGTGCCAGCAGTCCACAGGGGCAGACTGAAGCTTTCTTT | CASSPQGQTEAFF
TRBJ1-2 | TRBV15 | NA | TRBD1 | TGTGTCACCAGCAGTAGGGGGCTCTATGGCTACACCTTC | CVTSSRGLYGYTF
TRBJ2-1 | TRBV5-1 | NA | NA | TGCGCCAGCAGCGGGGGTCGGAGCACCTACAATGAGCAGTTCTTC | CASSGGRSTYNEQFF
TRBJ1-5 | TRBV19 | NA | TRBD1 | TGTGCCAGTAGCGGACAGGGGGGTTACAATCAGCCCCAGCATTTT | CASSGQGGYNQPQHF
TRBJ1-5 | TRBV16 | NA | NA | TGTGCCAGCAGCCAATTTGGAGACGGTCGCAATCAGCCCCAGCATTTT | CASSQFGDGRNQPQHF
TRBJ2-3 | TRBV28 | once | TRBD1 | TGTGCCAGCAGTTACCTGTTGCGTCCGGGACAGAGCACAGATACGCAGTATTTT | CASSYLLRPGQSTDTQYF
TRBJ2-7 | TRBV7-2 | NA | TRBD2 | TGTGCCAGCAGCTTAGGGGGACTAGCGGGAGAGTTTTTCGAGCAGTACTTC | CASSLGGLAGEFFEQYF
TRBJ1-2 | TRBV25-1 | NA | NA | TGTGCCAGCAGTGACAAAGGGGTCTATGGCTACACCTTC | CASSDKGVYGYTF
TRBJ2-7 | TRBV27 | NA | NA | TGTGCCAGCAGTTTTGCGGGCAGTCGTCGAGAGCAGTACTTC | CASSFAGSRREQYF
TRBJ1-1 | TRBV28 | NA | NA | TGTGCCAGCAGTCCAGGGTTCACTGAAGCTTTCTTT | CASSPGFTEAFF
TRBJ1-1 | TRBV13 | NA | NA | TGTGCCAGCAGCTTATTGCTGTGGGTAGGCACTGAAGCTTTCTTT | CASSLLLWVGTEAFF
TRBJ2-7 | TRBV2 | NA | NA | TGTGCCAGCAGTGAAAGGAGCTACGAGCAGTACTTC | CASSERSYEQYF
TRBJ2-1 | TRBV11-2 | NA | NA | TGTGCCAGCAGCTTAGCGAATGAGCAGTTCTTC | CASSLANEQFF
TRBJ2-5 | TRBV5-1 | NA | NA | TGCGCCAGCAGCTCCCCCCACCGGGCGGAAGAGACCCAGTACTTC | CASSSPHRAEETQYF
TRBJ1-2 | TRBV6-1 | NA | TRBD1 | TGTGCCAGCAGGGAGGACAGGGGGTTCGATGGCTACACCTTC | CASREDRGFDGYTF
TRBJ1-2 | TRBV19 | NA | TRBD1 | TGTGCCAGTAGTATCCCGGGCAGGGGGCTAGCTGGCTACACCTTC | CASSIPGRGLAGYTF
TRBJ1-1 | TRBV19 | NA | NA | TGTGCCAGTAGTCACGGACGGCCTGGAGGGAACACTGAAGCTTTCTTT | CASSHGRPGGNTEAFF
TRBJ2-1 | TRBV5-4 | NA | TRBD2 | TGTGCCAGCAGCGCCAAGGGAGGGCCCTACAATGAGCAGTTCTTC | CASSAKGGPYNEQFF
TRBJ2-7 | TRBV28 | NA | TRBD2 | TGTGCCAGCAGTTACCCCCCTAGCGGGAGAACCTACGAGCAGTACTTC | CASSYPPSGRTYEQYF
TRBJ2-1 | TRBV4-2 | NA | NA | TGTGCCAGCAGCCAGAACTTGGATGAGCAGTTCTTC | CASSQNLDEQFF
TRBJ1-1 | TRBV28 | once | TRBD1 | TGTGCCAGCAACCAGGGGGGGAGAGCTTTCTTT | CASNQGGRAFF
TRBJ2-7 | TRBV2 | NA | TRBD2 | TGTGCCAGCAGGGTGGCGGGAGTTATCGAGCAGTACTTC | CASRVAGVIEQYF
TRBJ1-4 | TRBV5-1 | NA | NA | TGCGCCAGCAGCTTTGGGGTCTCCAATGAAAAACTGTTTTTT | CASSFGVSNEKLFF
TRBJ2-3 | TRBV1 | NA | NA | TGCACCAGCAGCCAAGATTGGTATGGAGCGGGAGGGGATACGCAGTATTTT | CTSSQDWYGAGGDTQYF
TRBJ2-1 | TRBV7-2 | NA | TRBD2 | TGTGCCAGCAGCTTCCGGACTAGTCGGAATGAGCAGTTCTTC | CASSFRTSRNEQFF
TRBJ1-3 | TRBV4-2 | NA | NA | TGTGCCAGCAGCCCACTTGAGGGCCTCCAGGGTGGAAACACCATATATTTT | CASSPLEGLQGGNTIYF
TRBJ2-3 | TRBV28 | NA | TRBD2 | TGTGCCAGCAGTTTAGAAACGGCCCCGGGGGGGCAGTATTTT | CASSLETAPGGQYF
TRBJ2-7 | TRBV19 | NA | NA | TGTGCCAGTAGTATGGACTTTAACTCCTACGAGCAGTACTTC | CASSMDFNSYEQYF
TRBJ1-2 | TRBV6-5 | NA | TRBD1 | TGTGCCAGCAGTTACCGGGGGGGAGGGGGCGGCTACACCTTC | CASSYRGGGGGYTF
TRBJ1-1 | TRBV20-1 | NA | TRBD1 | TGCAGTGCTAGGAATACAGGGGCAGCTTTCTTT | CSARNTGAAFF
TRBJ1-5 | TRBV2 | NA | NA | TGTGCCAGCAGTCAAGATCAGGGAACCAATCAGCCCCAGCATTTT | CASSQDQGTNQPQHF
TRBJ2-2 | TRBV5-1 | NA | TRBD2 | TGCGCCAGCAGCTTGTCACTAGCGGGGGCGAACACCGGGGAGCTGTTTTTT | CASSLSLAGANTGELFF
TRBJ2-7 | TRBV6-6 | once | NA | TGTGCCAGCAGTTATTTAGACGAGCAGTACTTC | CASSYLDEQYF
TRBJ1-3 | TRBV7-2 | NA | TRBD1 | TGTGCCAGCAGCCTCGTCCCAACAGGGGTAGGAGGAAACACCATATATTTT | CASSLVPTGVGGNTIYF